This T cell receptor beta chain appears in the sequencing data of a study of shared clonotypes between healthy human individuals. Assay execution took place at the deep level. It was approximately 0.2 ug DNA, about 30,000 T cell genomes, that sorted-subset replicate PCRs used. The repertoire was sequenced with immunoSEQ multiplex PCR; TCRdb's copy has only in-frame clones and lacks some. The sample lists millions of clones, approximately 95% occurring once. Trimming removed 6 bases from V and 2 bases from J; junction bases left unmatched: 16. The CDR3 covers 18 residues. Germline assignment: CDR1 SGHVS and CDR2 FQNEAQ.

The chain has TRBV7-8 and TRBJ2-5; TRBD1 aligns across 9 bases. The sequenced sample consisted of naive CD4+ T cells sorted from blood. Sample subset: CD45RA+ positively selected. This clonotype was obtained from a man between 18 and 35 years old in good health. The CDR3 here is CASSPTGGFFLTQETQYF. For the CDR3, the DNA is TGTGCCAGCAGTCCTACAGGGGGCTTCTTCTTAACTCAAGAGACCCAGTACTTC.